The rows below give T cell receptor beta chains drawn from one sample of a study of blood T cell repertoires in COVID-19. Sequenced by immunoSEQ multiplex PCR; TCRdb stores in-frame clones only, minus some. The data show roughly 14,000 clones, with approximately 80% seen just once and about a quarter held by the top ten. What was sequenced was peripheral blood. The receptors were sampled from a woman in her forties or fifties with active or convalescent COVID-19. The CDR3 runs from the conserved cysteine through the conserved F or W. Each record gives: D gene, clone size, V gene, J gene, CDR3 DNA, CDR3 protein. The D gene is left open where the match is weak. Rows may omit the clone size; those that give it use once, few, many or a size class.

.	once	TRBV23-1	TRBJ2-1	TGCGCCAGCAGGCCGTCTAGCGATGAGCAGTTCTTC	CASRPSSDEQFF
TRBD1	.	TRBV7-9	TRBJ1-2	TGTGCCAGCAGCTTCTGGACAGGGGATGGCTACACCTTC	CASSFWTGDGYTF
.	.	TRBV19	TRBJ1-5	TGTGCCAGTAGTCCCCTAACAGGGTCGGGAGGCGGGCCTAGCAATCAGCCCCAGCATTTT	CASSPLTGSGGGPSNQPQHF
.	.	TRBV7-8	TRBJ1-5	TGTGCCAGCAGTAGAGACTGGATCTCCTATAGCAATCAGCCCCAGCATTTT	CASSRDWISYSNQPQHF
.	.	TRBV28	TRBJ1-4	TGTGCCAGCAGACAGAATGAAAAACTGTTTTTT	CASRQNEKLFF
.	.	TRBV5-1	TRBJ2-1	TGCGCCAGCAGCTTGCTGGGGCACAATGAGCAGTTCTTC	CASSLLGHNEQFF
.	.	TRBV7-9	TRBJ1-2	TGTGCCAGCAGCTTAGGAGGGCAGCTCGCTGGCTACACCTTC	CASSLGGQLAGYTF
.	.	TRBV7-8	TRBJ2-2	TGTGCCAGCAGCTTCCGCACCGGGGAGCTGTTTTTT	CASSFRTGELFF
.	.	TRBV25-1	TRBJ1-5	TGTGCCAGCAGTGAATCAGGGGCGTATCAGCCCCAGCATTTT	CASSESGAYQPQHF
TRBD2	.	TRBV5-4	TRBJ2-7	TGTGCCAGCAGCTCATCGGGACTAGCCGGCTCCTACGAGCAGTACTTC	CASSSSGLAGSYEQYF
.	.	TRBV25-1	TRBJ1-6	TGTGCCAGCAGTTTGGAGTCCCGAAGTTCACCCCTCCACTTT	CASSLESRSSPLHF
.	.	TRBV28	TRBJ2-3	TGTGCCAGCAGATTGATCGGGGTGATTAGCACAGATACGCAGTATTTT	CASRLIGVISTDTQYF
.	once	TRBV9	TRBJ2-3	TGTGCCAGCAGCGTAGAGGCCCGCGGGGATCCGCAGTATTTT	CASSVEARGDPQYF
TRBD2	.	TRBV6-2/TRBV6-3	TRBJ2-2	TGTGCCAGCAGTAACGGACTAGCGGGGAACACCGGGGAGCTGTTTTTT	CASSNGLAGNTGELFF
TRBD1	.	TRBV25-1	TRBJ2-2	TGTGCCAGCGCGCGACAGGGGACAACCGGGGAGCTGTTTTTT	CASARQGTTGELFF
.	.	TRBV27	TRBJ1-1	TGTGCCAGCAGCACCTGGGGCCACCCGAACACTGAAGCTTTCTTT	CASSTWGHPNTEAFF
TRBD1	medium-sized	TRBV2	TRBJ1-1	TGTGCCAGCAGAGTATACGACAGGGATGTTGAAGCTTTCTTT	CASRVYDRDVEAFF
TRBD1	.	TRBV18	TRBJ2-7	TGTGCCAGCTCGCCTGGAGAGGGGGCTCGATCTTACGAGCAGTACTTC	CASSPGEGARSYEQYF
TRBD1	.	TRBV7-6	TRBJ2-1	TGTGCCAGCAGCATCACTATTACAGGGGTACCCTACAATGAGCAGTTCTTC	CASSITITGVPYNEQFF
TRBD1	.	TRBV9	TRBJ2-5	TGTGCCAGCACCGTAACCGGACAGGGGCGAGAGACCCAGTACTTC	CASTVTGQGRETQYF
.	.	TRBV28	TRBJ2-7	TGTGCCAGCAGTTTCTCGGTCGAGCAGTACTTC	CASSFSVEQYF
.	.	TRBV11-1	TRBJ2-2	TGTGCCAGCAGCTTAGCGTCCCCTAACACCGGGGAGCTGTTTTTT	CASSLASPNTGELFF
TRBD2	.	TRBV25-1	TRBJ2-1	TGTGCCAGCAGTTCCGGGACTAGCGGGAGAGTGTACAATGAGCAGTTCTTC	CASSSGTSGRVYNEQFF
.	.	TRBV14	TRBJ2-7	TGTGCCAGCAGCCAGGAGGCGGTTGTGAAGCAGTACTTC	CASSQEAVVKQYF
.	.	TRBV6-5	TRBJ1-5	TGTGCCAGCAGTTACTCGAGTGCGCAGCCCCAGCATTTT	CASSYSSAQPQHF
.	.	TRBV2	TRBJ2-7	TGTGCCAGCAGAGGACTCGCCTACGAGCAGTACTTC	CASRGLAYEQYF
TRBD2	few	TRBV28	TRBJ2-3	TGTGCCAGCAGTCTTTCCACTAGCGCAGCGAACGGGGATACGCAGTATTTT	CASSLSTSAANGDTQYF
.	.	TRBV28	TRBJ1-1	TGTGCCAGCAGTTTATTTGGCCTCTCGGACAGTCTGAACACTGAAGCTTTCTTT	CASSLFGLSDSLNTEAFF
.	.	TRBV27	TRBJ1-1	TGTGCCAGCAGTTTTGGTCGCGCCATCAGGGACATCAACACTGAAGCTTTCTTT	CASSFGRAIRDINTEAFF
.	.	TRBV9	TRBJ2-1	TGTGCCAGCAGTTCCGGCGGGGTCTGGAATGAGCAGTTCTTC	CASSSGGVWNEQFF
TRBD2	.	TRBV18	TRBJ2-3	TGTGCCAGCTCACCTGGGACTAGCGGGAGTTCAGATACGCAGTATTTT	CASSPGTSGSSDTQYF
TRBD2	.	TRBV5-4	TRBJ2-7	TGTGCCAGCAGCTTGACCGGGACTAGTAACGAGCAGTACTTC	CASSLTGTSNEQYF
TRBD1	large	TRBV14	TRBJ2-3	TGTGCCAGCAGTTCCACCGGGACAGGGCCAGATACGCAGTATTTT	CASSSTGTGPDTQYF
.	.	TRBV7-9	TRBJ2-2	TGTGCCAGCAGCTCTAATTACAGGGTACGGACCGGGGAGCTGTTTTTT	CASSSNYRVRTGELFF
TRBD1	.	TRBV12-5	TRBJ1-5	TGTGCTAGTGGTTTGGTAGTGGACAGGGTGGGTCAGCCCCAGCATTTT	CASGLVVDRVGQPQHF
TRBD2	few	TRBV15	TRBJ2-1	TGTGCCACCGGGGGACAAGCGGGGGAAGTTAACAATGAGCAGTTCTTC	CATGGQAGEVNNEQFF
.	.	TRBV28	TRBJ2-3	TGTGCCAGCAGTTTTTCGACAGGAGCTTGGGATACGCAGTATTTT	CASSFSTGAWDTQYF
.	.	TRBV7-8	TRBJ2-5	TGTGCCAGCAGCTTCTCTAGCTACCAAGAGACCCAGTACTTC	CASSFSSYQETQYF
TRBD2	.	TRBV30	TRBJ2-4	TGTGCCTGGACCCCCCCCGGGACTAGTAAAAACATTCAGTACTTC	CAWTPPGTSKNIQYF
.	.	TRBV4-1	TRBJ2-4	TGCGCCAGCAGCCAAGAAGCAGCGGGTGTTCCTTTAGCCAAAAACATTCAGTACTTC	CASSQEAAGVPLAKNIQYF
TRBD1	.	TRBV28	TRBJ2-2	TGTGCCAGCAGGGGGACAGGCCCATTGACCGGGGAGCTGTTTTTT	CASRGTGPLTGELFF
.	.	TRBV5-5	TRBJ2-7	TGTGCCAGCAGCTTGCCCTTACAGGGAAAGGGCTACGAGCAGTACTTC	CASSLPLQGKGYEQYF
.	.	TRBV10-3	TRBJ2-7	TGTGCCATCAGTGAGTCGATCACACGGAACAGGAGCTCCTACGAGCAGTACTTC	CAISESITRNRSSYEQYF
.	.	TRBV2	TRBJ1-2	TGTGCCAGCAGGGGGGACTCTTCTGGTGGCTACACCTTC	CASRGDSSGGYTF
TRBD1	.	TRBV27	TRBJ2-7	TGTGCCAGCAGTACAGGGGGCGGCGGCTACGAGCAGTACTTC	CASSTGGGGYEQYF
.	.	TRBV5-1	TRBJ2-7	TGCGCCAGCAGCTTGAGGGCGGCGGGGTGGCGGGAGCAGTACTTC	CASSLRAAGWREQYF